This T cell receptor beta chain came from a study of tumor T cells in aggressive B-cell lymphoma (dated by TCRdb to 2016 to 2017). The library was produced with the immunoSEQ multiplex PCR assay. Sourced from immuneACCESS, this table was stored by TCRdb with only in-frame sequences that have V and J called. A share of the clones is absent; for the studies checked, an unresolved V gene accounts for under half, and the remainder has no known explanation. A total of 700 to 950 clones appear in this sample, approximately 89% of them only once. Approximately 8% of the sample goes to the ten largest clones. As regards this clone: The specificity of this receptor is unknown. Per-base quality was not reported, and no clone a single base away is much larger than it.

The CDR3 contains 13 residues, cysteine and phenylalanine counted. The sequence is cut down to CDR3 DNA, 39 bases in frame from base 1. From a lookup of the germline V gene (reference sequence), CDR1 and CDR2 are SGHNT and YYREEE. From V the trimming removes 5 bases and from J it removes 4 bases, while the gene matches leave 5 bases of the junction unaccounted for. This TCR derives from an adult with diffuse large B cell lymphoma. Input material: tumor tissue. The V gene is TRBV5-4 and the J gene is TRBJ1-2, and 7 bases in between align with TRBD1. The DNA sequence is as follows: TGTGCCAGCAGTCCCACAGGGGTCTATGGCTACACCTTC. This gives the protein CASSPTGVYGYTF. When the CDR3 is completed using the reference TRBV5-4 and TRBJ1-2 genes on either side, the full variable domain is ETGVTQSPTHLIKTRGQQVTLRCSSQSGHNTVSWYQQALGQGPQFIFQYYREEENGRGNFPPRFSGLQFPNYSSELNVNALELDDSALYLCASSPTGVYGYTFGSGTRLTVV.